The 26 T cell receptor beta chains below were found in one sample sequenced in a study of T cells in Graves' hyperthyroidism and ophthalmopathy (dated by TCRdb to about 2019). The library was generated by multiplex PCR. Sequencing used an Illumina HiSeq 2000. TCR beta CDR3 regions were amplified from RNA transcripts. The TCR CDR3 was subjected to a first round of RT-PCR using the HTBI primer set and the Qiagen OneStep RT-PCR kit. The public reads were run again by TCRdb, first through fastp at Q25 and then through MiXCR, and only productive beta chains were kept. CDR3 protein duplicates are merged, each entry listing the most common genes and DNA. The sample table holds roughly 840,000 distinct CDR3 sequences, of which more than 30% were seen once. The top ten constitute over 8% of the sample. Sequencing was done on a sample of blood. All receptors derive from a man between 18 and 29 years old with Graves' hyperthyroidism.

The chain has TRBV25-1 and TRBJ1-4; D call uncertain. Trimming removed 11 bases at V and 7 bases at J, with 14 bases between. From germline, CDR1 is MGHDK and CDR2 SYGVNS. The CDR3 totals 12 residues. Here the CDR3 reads CAWSRQPEKLFF. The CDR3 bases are TGTGCCTGGAGTCGACAACCTGAAAAACTGTTTTTT.

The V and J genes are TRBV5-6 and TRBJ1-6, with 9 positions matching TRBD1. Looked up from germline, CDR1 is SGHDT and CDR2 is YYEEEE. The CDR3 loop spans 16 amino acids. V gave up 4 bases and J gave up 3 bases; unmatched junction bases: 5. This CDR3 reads CASSQRDRVYNSPLHF. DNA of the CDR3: TGTGCCAGCAGCCAGCGGGACAGGGTCTATAATTCACCCCTCCACTTT.

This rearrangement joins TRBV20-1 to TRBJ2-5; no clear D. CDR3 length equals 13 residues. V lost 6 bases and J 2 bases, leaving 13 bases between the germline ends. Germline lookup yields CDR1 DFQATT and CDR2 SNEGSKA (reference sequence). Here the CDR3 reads CSARAPSQETQYF. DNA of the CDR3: TGCAGTGCCCGGGCCCCCAGTCAAGAGACCCAGTACTTC.

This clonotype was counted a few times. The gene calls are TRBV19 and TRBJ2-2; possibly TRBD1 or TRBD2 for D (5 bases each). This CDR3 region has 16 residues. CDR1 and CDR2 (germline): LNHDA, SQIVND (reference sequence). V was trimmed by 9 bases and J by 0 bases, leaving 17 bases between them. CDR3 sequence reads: CASRSTGAANTGELFF. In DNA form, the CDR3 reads TGTGCCAGCCGTAGTACCGGGGCCGCGAACACCGGGGAGCTGTTTTTT.

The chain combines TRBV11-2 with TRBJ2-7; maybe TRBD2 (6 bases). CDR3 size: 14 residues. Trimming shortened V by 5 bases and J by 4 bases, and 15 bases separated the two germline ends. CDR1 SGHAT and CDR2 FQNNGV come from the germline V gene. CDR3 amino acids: CASSRGTSRYEQYF. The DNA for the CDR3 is TGTGCCAGCAGCCGCGGGACCTCTAGGTACGAGCAGTACTTC.

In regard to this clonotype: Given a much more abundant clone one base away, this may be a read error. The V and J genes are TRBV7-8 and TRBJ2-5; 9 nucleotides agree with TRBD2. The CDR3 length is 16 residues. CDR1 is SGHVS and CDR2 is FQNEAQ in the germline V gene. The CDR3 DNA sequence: TGCGCCAGCAGCCATTTGGACGCGGGGGGGCGAGAGACCCAGTACTTC. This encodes CASSHLDAGGRETQYF.

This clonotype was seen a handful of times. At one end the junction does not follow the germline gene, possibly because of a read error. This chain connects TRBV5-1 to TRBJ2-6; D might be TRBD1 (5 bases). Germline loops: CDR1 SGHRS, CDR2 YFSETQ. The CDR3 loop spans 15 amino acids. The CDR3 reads CASSLATSGANILTF. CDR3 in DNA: TGCGCCAGCAGCTTGGCGACCTCTGGGGCCAACATCCTGACTTTC.

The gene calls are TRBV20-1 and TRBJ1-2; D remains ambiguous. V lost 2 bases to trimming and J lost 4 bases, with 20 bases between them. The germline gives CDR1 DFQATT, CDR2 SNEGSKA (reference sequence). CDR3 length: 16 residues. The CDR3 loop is CSARPLLNDETYGYTF. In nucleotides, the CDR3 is TGCAGTGCTAGACCCCTCCTAAACGACGAAACCTATGGCTACACCTTC.

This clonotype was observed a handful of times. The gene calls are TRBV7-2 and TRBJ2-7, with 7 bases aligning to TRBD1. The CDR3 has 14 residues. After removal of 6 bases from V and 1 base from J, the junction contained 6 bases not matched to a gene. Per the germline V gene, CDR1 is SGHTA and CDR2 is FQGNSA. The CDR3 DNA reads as TGTGCCAGCAGTTTTGGGGACAGATCCTACGAGCAGTACTTC. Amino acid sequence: CASSFGDRSYEQYF.

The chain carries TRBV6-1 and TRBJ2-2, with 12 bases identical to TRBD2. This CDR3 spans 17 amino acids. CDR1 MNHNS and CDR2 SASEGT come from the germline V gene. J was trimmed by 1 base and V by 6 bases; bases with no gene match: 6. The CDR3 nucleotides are TGTGCCAGCAGCCCAATACTAGCGGGAGGGAACACCGGGGAGCTGTTTTTT. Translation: CASSPILAGGNTGELFF.

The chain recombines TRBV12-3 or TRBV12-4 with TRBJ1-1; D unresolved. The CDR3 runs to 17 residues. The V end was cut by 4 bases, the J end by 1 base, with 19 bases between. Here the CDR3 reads CASSSITHGYSNTEAFF. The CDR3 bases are TGTGCCAGCAGTTCCATAACTCACGGATATTCGAACACTGAAGCTTTCTTT.

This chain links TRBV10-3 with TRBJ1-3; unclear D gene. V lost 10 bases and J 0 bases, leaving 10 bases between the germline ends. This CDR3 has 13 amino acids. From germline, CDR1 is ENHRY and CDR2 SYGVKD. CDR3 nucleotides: TGTGCCACCTCAGACTACTCTGGAAACACCATATATTTT. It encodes CATSDYSGNTIYF.

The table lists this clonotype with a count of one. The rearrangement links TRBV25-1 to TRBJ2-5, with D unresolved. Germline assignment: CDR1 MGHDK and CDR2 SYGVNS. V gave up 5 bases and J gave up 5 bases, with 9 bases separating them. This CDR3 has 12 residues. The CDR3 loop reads CASSPLFETQYF. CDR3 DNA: TGTGCCAGCAGTCCTCTTTTCGAGACCCAGTACTTC.

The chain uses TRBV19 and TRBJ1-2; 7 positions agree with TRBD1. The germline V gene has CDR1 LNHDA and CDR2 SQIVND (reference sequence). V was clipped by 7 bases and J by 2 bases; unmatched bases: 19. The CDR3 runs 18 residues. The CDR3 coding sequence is TGTGCCAGTAACCACGGACAGGAGATTACGAATTTAAACTATGGCTACACCTTC. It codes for CASNHGQEITNLNYGYTF. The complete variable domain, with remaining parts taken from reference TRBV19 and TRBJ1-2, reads DGGITQSPKYLFRKEGQNVTLSCEQNLNHDAMYWYRQDPGQGLRLIYYSQIVNDFQKGDIAEGYSVSREKKESFPLTVTSAQKNPTAFYLCASNHGQEITNLNYGYTFGSGTRLTVV.

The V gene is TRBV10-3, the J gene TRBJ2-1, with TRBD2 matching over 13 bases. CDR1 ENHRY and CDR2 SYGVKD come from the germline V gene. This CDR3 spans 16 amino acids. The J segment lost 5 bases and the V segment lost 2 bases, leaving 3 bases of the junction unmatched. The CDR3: CAISEPGTSGDNEQFF. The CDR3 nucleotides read TGTGCCATCAGTGAGCCCGGGACTAGCGGGGACAATGAGCAGTTCTTC.

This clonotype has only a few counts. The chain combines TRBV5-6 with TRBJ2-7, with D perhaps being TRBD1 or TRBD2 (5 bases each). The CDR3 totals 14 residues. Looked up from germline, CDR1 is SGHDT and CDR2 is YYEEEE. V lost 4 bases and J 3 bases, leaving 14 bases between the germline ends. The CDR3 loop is CASSAPGRSYEQYF. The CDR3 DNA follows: TGTGCCAGCAGCGCTCCGGGACGCAGCTACGAGCAGTACTTC.

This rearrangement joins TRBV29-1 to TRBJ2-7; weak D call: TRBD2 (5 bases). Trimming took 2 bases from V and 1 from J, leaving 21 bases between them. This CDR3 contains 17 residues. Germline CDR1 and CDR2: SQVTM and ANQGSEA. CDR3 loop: CSVEIPYAGTGSYEQYF. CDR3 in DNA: TGCAGCGTTGAAATCCCCTATGCGGGCACGGGATCCTACGAGCAGTACTTC.

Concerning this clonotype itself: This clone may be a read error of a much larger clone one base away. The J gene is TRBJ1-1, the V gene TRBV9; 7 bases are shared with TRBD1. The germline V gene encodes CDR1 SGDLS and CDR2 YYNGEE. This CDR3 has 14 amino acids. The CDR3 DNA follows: TGCGCCAGCAGCATCACAGGGGCGAGCACTGAAGCTTTCTTT. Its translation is CASSITGASTEAFF.

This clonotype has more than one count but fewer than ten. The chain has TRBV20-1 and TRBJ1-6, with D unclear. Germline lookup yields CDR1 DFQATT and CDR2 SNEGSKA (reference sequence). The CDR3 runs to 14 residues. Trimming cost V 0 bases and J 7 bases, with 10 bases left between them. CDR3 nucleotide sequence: TGCAGTGCTAGAGATGGTTTGAGGAATTCACCCCTCCACTTT. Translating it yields CSARDGLRNSPLHF.

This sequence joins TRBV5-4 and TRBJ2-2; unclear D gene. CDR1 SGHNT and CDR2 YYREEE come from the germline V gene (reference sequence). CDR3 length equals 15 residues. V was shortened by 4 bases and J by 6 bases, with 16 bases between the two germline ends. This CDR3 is CASSHAREAAGELFF. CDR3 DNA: TGTGCCAGCAGCCACGCCCGAGAGGCCGCCGGGGAGCTGTTTTTT.

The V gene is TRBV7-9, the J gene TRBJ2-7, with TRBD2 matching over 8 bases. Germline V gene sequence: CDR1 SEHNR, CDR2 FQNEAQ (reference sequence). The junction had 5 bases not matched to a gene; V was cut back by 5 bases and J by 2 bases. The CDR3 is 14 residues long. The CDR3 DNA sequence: TGTGCCAGCAGCGGGACTAGAGGGACCTACGAGCAGTACTTC. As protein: CASSGTRGTYEQYF.

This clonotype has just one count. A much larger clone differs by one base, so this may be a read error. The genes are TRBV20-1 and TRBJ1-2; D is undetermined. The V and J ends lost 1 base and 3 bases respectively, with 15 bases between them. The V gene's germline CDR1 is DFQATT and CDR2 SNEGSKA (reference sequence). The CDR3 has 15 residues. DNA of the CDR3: TGCAGTGCTAGAGGAACGGACCCCCGGGACTATGGCTACACCTTC. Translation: CSARGTDPRDYGYTF.

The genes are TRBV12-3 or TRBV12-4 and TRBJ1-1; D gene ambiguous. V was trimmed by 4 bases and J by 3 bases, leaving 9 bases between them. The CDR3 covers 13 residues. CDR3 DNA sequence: TGTGCCAGCAGTTACGCCCTTCACACTGAAGCTTTCTTT. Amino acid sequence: CASSYALHTEAFF.

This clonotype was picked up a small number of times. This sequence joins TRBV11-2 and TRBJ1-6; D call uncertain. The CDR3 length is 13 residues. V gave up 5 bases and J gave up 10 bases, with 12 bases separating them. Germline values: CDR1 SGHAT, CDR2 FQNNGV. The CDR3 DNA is TGTGCCAGCAGCAGAAAGGTAGACTCACCCCTCCACTTT. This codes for CASSRKVDSPLHF.

The chain's CDR3 is CASAQSSGGSYEQYF. The CDR3 region has the DNA TGTGCCAGCGCCCAATCCAGCGGGGGGTCCTACGAGCAGTACTTC. The chain combines TRBV6-5 with TRBJ2-7, with TRBD2 identical over 9 bases. Germline assignment: CDR1 MNHEY and CDR2 SVGAGI. V lost 8 bases, J lost 1 base, and 9 bases stayed unmatched. The CDR3 has 15 amino acids.

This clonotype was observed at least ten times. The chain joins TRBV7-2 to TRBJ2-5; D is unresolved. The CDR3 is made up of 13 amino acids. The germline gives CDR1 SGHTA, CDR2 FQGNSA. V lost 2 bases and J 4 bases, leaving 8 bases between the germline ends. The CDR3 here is CASSLFPLETQYF. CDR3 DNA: TGTGCCAGCAGCTTATTCCCCCTAGAGACCCAGTACTTC.